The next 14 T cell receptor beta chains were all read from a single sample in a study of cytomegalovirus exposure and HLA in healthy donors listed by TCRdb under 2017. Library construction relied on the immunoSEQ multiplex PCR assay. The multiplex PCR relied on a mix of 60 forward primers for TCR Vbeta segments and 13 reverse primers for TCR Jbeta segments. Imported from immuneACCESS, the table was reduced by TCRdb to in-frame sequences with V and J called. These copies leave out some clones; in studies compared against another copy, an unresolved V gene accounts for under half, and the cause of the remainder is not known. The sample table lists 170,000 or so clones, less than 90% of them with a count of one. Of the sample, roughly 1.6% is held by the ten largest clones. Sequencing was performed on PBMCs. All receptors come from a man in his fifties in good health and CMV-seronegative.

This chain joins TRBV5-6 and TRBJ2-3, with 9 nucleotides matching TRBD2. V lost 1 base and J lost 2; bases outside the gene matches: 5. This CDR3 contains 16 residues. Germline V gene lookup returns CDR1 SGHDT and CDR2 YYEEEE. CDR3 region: CASSLRASGITDTQYF. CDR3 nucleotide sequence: TGTGCCAGCAGCTTGAGGGCTAGCGGGATCACAGATACGCAGTATTTT.

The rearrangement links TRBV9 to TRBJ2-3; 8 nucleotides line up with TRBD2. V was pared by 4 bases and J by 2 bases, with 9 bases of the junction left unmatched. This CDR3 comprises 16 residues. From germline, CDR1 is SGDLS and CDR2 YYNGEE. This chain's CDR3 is CASSSSGGLYTDTQYF. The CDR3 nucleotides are TGTGCCAGCAGCTCGAGCGGGGGCCTTTACACAGATACGCAGTATTTT.

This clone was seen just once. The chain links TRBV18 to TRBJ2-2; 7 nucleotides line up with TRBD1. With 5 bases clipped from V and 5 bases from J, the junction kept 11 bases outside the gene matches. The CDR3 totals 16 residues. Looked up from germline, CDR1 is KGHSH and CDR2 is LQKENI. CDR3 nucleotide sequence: TGTGCCAGCTCAACGCGGACAGGCCAAGGGACCGGGGAGCTGTTTTTT. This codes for CASSTRTGQGTGELFF.

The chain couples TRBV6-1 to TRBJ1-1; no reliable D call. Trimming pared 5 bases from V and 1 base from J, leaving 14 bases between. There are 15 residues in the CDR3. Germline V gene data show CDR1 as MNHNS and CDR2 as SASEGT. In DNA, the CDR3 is TGTGCCAGCAGTAAAAAGGAGACGGGGAACACTGAAGCTTTCTTT. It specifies CASSKKETGNTEAFF.

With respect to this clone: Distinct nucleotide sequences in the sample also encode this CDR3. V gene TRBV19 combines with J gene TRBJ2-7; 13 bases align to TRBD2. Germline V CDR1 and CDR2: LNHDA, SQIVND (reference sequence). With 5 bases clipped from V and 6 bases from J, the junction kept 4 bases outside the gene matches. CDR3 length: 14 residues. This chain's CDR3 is CASSLRLAGGEQYF. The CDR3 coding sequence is TGTGCCAGTAGTCTTCGACTAGCGGGAGGCGAGCAGTACTTC.

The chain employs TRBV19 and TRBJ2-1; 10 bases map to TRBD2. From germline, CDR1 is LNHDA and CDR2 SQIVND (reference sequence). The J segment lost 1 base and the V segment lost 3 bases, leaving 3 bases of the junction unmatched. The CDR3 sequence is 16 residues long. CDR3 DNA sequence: TGTGCCAGTAGTATCATTAGCGGGAGGTCCTACAATGAGCAGTTCTTC. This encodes CASSIISGRSYNEQFF.

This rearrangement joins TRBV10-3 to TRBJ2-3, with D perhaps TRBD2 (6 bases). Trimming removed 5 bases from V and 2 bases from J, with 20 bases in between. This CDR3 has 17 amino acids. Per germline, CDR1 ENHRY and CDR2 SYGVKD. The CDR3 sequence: CAISPYEGGGPTDTQYF. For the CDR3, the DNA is TGTGCCATCAGTCCCTACGAAGGAGGAGGGCCCACAGATACGCAGTATTTT.

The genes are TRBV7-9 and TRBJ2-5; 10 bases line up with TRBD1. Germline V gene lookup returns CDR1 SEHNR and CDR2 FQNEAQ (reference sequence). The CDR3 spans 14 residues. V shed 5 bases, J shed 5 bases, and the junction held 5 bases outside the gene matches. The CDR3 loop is CASSPGTGVETQYF. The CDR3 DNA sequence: TGTGCCAGCAGCCCCGGGACAGGGGTGGAGACCCAGTACTTC.

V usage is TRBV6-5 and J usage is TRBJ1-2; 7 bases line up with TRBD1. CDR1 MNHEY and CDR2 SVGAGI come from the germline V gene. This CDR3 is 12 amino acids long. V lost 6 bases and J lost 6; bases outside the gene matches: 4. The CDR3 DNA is TGTGCCAGCAGCAAGGACAGGAATGGCTACACCTTC. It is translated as CASSKDRNGYTF.

The CDR3 loop is CASSDVGDYEQYF. The CDR3 bases are TGTGCCAGCAGTGACGTCGGAGACTACGAGCAGTACTTC. The gene calls are TRBV2 and TRBJ2-7; D remains unclear. Trimming cost V 3 bases and J 3 bases, with 9 bases left between them. This CDR3 is 13 amino acids long. Germline CDR1 reads SNHLY; CDR2 reads FYNNEI.

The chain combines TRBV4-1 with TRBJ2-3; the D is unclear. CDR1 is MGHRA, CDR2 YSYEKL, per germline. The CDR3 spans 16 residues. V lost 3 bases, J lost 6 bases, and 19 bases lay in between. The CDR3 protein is CASSQRKTFGADTQYF. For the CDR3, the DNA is TGCGCCAGCAGCCAGAGGAAGACGTTCGGCGCCGATACGCAGTATTTT.

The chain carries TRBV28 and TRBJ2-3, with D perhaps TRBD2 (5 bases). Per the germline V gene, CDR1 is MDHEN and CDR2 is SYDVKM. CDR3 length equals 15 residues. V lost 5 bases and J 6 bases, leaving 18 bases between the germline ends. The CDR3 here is CASSPPFSPGDTQYF. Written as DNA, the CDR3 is TGTGCCAGCAGTCCCCCGTTCTCCCCGGGGGATACGCAGTATTTT.

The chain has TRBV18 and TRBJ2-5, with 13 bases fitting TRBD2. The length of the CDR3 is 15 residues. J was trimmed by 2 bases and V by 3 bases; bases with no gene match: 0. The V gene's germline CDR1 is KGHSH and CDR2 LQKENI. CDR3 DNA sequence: TGTGCCAGCTCACCGGGACTAGCGGGGCAAGAGACCCAGTACTTC. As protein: CASSPGLAGQETQYF.

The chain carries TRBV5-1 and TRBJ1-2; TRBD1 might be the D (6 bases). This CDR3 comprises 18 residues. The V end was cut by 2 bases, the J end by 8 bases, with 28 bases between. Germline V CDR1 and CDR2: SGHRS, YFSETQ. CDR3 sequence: CASSLTAVLGGAVEGYTF. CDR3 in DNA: TGCGCCAGCAGCTTAACGGCCGTCCTCGGGGGGGCGGTGGAAGGCTACACCTTC.